The subject of this entry is one T cell receptor (beta chain). Its antigen remains unidentified. Profiled with immunoSEQ multiplex PCR; TCRdb holds only in-frame clones, not every one. This sample yields around 20,000 clones, of which approximately 81% are seen a single time; more than 15% belongs to the top ten. This sample was included in a study of T cell responses to AZD1222 COVID-19 vaccine. Regarding the study as a whole: After two AZD1222 doses, spike-specific TCR breadth and depth rose versus day 0. There were vaccine-associated CD4 TCRs across spike, dominant at 160-218 and 743-854. Donors skewed white British and female; clonal diversity was possibly underestimated.

The origin of this receptor is an adult who received the AZD1222 COVID-19 vaccine. Sequencing used peripheral blood, obtained 28 days after the second AZD1222 dose.

The CDR3 nucleotides are TGTGCCAGCAGCTTAGGGGCTACCGGGACAGGGCGCACAGATACGCAGTATTTT. This translates into CASSLGATGTGRTDTQYF. This rearrangement joins TRBV11-3 to TRBJ2-3, with 9 bases fitting TRBD1. CDR3 size: 18 residues. With 1 base clipped from V and 1 base from J, the junction kept 9 bases outside the gene matches. Germline V CDR1 and CDR2: SGHNT, YENEEA.